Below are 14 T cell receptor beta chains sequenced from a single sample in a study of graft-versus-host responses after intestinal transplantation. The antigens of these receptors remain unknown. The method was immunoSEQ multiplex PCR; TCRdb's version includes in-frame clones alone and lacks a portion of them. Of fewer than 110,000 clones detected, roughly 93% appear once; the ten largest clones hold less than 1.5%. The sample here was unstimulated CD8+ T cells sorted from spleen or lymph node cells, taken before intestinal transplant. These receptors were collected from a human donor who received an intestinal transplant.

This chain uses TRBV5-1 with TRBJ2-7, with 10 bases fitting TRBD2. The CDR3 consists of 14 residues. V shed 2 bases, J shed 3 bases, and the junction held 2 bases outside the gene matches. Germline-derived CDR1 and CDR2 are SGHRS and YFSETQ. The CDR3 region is CASSFSGGNYEQYF. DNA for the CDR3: TGCGCCAGCAGCTTTAGCGGGGGGAACTACGAGCAGTACTTC.

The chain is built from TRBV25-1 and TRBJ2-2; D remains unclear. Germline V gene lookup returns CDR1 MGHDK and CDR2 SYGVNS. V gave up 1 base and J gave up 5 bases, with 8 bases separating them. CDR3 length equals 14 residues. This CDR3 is CASSEWNPTGELFF. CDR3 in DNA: TGTGCCAGCAGTGAATGGAATCCGACCGGGGAGCTGTTTTTT.

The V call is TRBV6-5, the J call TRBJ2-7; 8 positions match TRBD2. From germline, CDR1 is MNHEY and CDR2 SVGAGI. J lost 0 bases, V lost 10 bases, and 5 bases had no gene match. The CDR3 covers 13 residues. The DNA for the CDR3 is TGTGCCACGCTAGCGGGCGGCTCCTACGAGCAGTACTTC. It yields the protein CATLAGGSYEQYF.

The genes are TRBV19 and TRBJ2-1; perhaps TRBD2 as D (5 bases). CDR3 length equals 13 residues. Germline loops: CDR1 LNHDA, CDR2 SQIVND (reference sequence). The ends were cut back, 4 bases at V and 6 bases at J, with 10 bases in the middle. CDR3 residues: CASSTRGPNEQFF. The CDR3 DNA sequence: TGTGCCAGTAGTACCCGAGGGCCCAATGAGCAGTTCTTC.

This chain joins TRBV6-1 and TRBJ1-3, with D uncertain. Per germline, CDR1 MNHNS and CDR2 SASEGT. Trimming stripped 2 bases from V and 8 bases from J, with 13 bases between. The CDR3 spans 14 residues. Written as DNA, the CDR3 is TGTGCCAGCAGTGAACCCCGGGCCGGGGACACCATATATTTT. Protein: CASSEPRAGDTIYF.

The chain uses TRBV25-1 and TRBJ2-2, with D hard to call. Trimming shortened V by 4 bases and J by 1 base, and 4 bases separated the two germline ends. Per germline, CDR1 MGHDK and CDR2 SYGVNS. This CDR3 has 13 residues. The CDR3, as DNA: TGTGCCAGCAGTGGGCTGAACACCGGGGAGCTGTTTTTT. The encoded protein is CASSGLNTGELFF. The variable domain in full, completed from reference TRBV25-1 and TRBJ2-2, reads EADIYQTPRYLVIGTGKKITLECSQTMGHDKMYWYQQDPGMELHLIHYSYGVNSTEKGDLSSESTVSRIRTEHFPLTLESARPSHTSQYLCASSGLNTGELFFGEGSRLTVL.

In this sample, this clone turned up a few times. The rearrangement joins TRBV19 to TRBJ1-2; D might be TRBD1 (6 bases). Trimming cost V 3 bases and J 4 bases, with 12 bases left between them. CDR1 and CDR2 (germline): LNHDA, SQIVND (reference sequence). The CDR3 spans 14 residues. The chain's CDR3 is CASSIGGAGYGYTF. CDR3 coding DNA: TGTGCCAGTAGTATTGGGGGGGCCGGCTATGGCTACACCTTC.

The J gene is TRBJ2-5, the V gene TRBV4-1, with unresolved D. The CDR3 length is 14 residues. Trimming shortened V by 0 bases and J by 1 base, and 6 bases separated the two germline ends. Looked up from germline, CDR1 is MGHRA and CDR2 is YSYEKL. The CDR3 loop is CASSQDPTQETQYF. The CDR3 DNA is TGCGCCAGCAGCCAAGACCCGACCCAAGAGACCCAGTACTTC.

The CDR3 DNA reads as TGTGCCAGCAGCGTCTTCTCGAGCTCCTACAATGAGCAGTTCTTC. Translating gives CASSVFSSSYNEQFF. The rearrangement joins TRBV9 to TRBJ2-1; D not certain. CDR1 is SGDLS and CDR2 is YYNGEE in the germline V gene. V lost 2 bases, J lost 0 bases, and 9 bases lay in between. The length of the CDR3 is 15 residues.

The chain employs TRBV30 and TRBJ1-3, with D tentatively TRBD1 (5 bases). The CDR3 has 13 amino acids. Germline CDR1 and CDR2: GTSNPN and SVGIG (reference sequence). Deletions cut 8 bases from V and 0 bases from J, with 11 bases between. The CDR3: CAAGRDSGNTIYF. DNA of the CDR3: TGTGCCGCGGGCAGGGACTCTGGAAACACCATATATTTT.

CDR3 residues: CASSSQGIMNTEAFF. CDR3 DNA: TGTGCCAGCAGCTCCCAGGGGATTATGAACACTGAAGCTTTCTTT. This chain uses TRBV13 with TRBJ1-1; possibly TRBD1 for D (6 bases). Trimming removed 4 bases at V and 0 bases at J, with 12 bases between. This CDR3 spans 15 amino acids. Germline lookup yields CDR1 PRHDT and CDR2 FYEKMQ (reference sequence).

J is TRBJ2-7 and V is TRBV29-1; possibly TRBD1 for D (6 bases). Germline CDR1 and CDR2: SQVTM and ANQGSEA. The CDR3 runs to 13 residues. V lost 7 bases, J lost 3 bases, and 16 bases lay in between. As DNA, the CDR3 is TGCAGCGCTGGAACGGGACACGACTACGAGCAGTACTTC. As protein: CSAGTGHDYEQYF.

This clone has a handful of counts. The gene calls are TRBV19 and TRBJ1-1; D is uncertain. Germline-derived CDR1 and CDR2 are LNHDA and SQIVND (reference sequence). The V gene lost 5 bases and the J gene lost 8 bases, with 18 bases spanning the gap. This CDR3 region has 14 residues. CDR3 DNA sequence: TGTGCCAGTAGTCCAACTCTCGAGAACTCCGAAGCTTTCTTT. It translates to CASSPTLENSEAFF.

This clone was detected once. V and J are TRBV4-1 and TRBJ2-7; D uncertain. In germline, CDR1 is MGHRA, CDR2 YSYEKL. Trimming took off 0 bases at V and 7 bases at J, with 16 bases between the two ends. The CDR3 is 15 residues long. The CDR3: CASSQDRNLAGEQYF. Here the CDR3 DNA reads TGCGCCAGCAGCCAAGATCGGAACTTAGCCGGGGAGCAGTACTTC.